A selection of T cell receptor beta chains follows, all from one sample in a study of regulatory T cells in long-lasting Graves disease. TCRdb called the multiplex PCR reads again in MiXCR, with one record for every CDR3 protein. This sample has about 470,000 distinct CDR3 sequences, with 20% to 25% found just once. Sequencing used peripheral blood mononuclear cells (PBMCs), obtained when the disease was refractory, from a patient treated with antithyroid drugs. The origin of the receptors is a female donor with Graves disease. The CDR3 runs from the conserved cysteine through the conserved F or W. The D gene is left open where the match is weak. The size field is filled for only some rows; it gives once, few, many or a size class.

abundance: many
v_gene: TRBV3-1
len: 12
j_gene: TRBJ2-7
d_gene: -
CDR3nt: TGTGCCAGCAGCCAAGTTGCGTACGAGCAGTACTTC
CDR3aa: CASSQVAYEQYF

abundance: -
v_gene: TRBV4-2
len: 15
j_gene: TRBJ1-2
d_gene: -
CDR3nt: TGTGCCAGCAGCCAAGCTAGGACAGTCAACTATGGCTACACCTTC
CDR3aa: CASSQARTVNYGYTF

abundance: few
v_gene: TRBV6-1
len: 12
j_gene: TRBJ1-6
d_gene: -
CDR3nt: TGTGCCAGCAGAAAAAGGAGTTCACCCCTCCACTTT
CDR3aa: CASRKRSSPLHF

abundance: many
v_gene: TRBV28
len: 17
j_gene: TRBJ1-2
d_gene: -
CDR3nt: TGTGCCAGCAGTCGAGGCTTAGGGGGGCCGGCTAACTATGGCTACACCTTC
CDR3aa: CASSRGLGGPANYGYTF

abundance: -
v_gene: TRBV28
len: 14
j_gene: TRBJ2-2
d_gene: -
CDR3nt: TGTGCCAGCTCAGGGGGGCAGAACACCGGGGAGCTGTTTTTT
CDR3aa: CASSGGQNTGELFF

abundance: -
v_gene: TRBV4-1
len: 15
j_gene: TRBJ1-2
d_gene: TRBD1
CDR3nt: TGCGCCAGCAGCAAACACAGGGGGCTCCGAGAAGGCTACACCTTC
CDR3aa: CASSKHRGLREGYTF

abundance: many
v_gene: TRBV11-1
len: 13
j_gene: TRBJ2-2
d_gene: -
CDR3nt: TGTGCCAGCGTCATTGAGAAAACCGGGGAGCTGTTTTTT
CDR3aa: CASVIEKTGELFF

abundance: -
v_gene: TRBV3-1
len: 14
j_gene: TRBJ1-2
d_gene: -
CDR3nt: TGTGCCAGCAGCCAAGACCCCAGTTACCATGGCTACACCTTC
CDR3aa: CASSQDPSYHGYTF

abundance: -
v_gene: TRBV20-1
len: 15
j_gene: TRBJ2-5
d_gene: TRBD1
CDR3nt: TGCAGTGCTCGAAGCCGACAGGGGAGAGGAGAGACCCAGTACTTC
CDR3aa: CSARSRQGRGETQYF

abundance: -
v_gene: TRBV6-2/TRBV6-3
len: 12
j_gene: TRBJ1-1
d_gene: -
CDR3nt: TGTGCCAGCGTCTTTGAGAACACTGAAGCTTTCTTT
CDR3aa: CASVFENTEAFF

abundance: -
v_gene: TRBV29-1
len: 12
j_gene: TRBJ1-2
d_gene: TRBD1
CDR3nt: TGCAGCTTCCTACAGGGGGCCGGTGGCTACACCTTC
CDR3aa: CSFLQGAGGYTF

abundance: -
v_gene: TRBV25-1
len: 15
j_gene: TRBJ2-5
d_gene: -
CDR3nt: TGTGCCAGCAGCCCTGAGACTCCGGCGGGAGAGACCCAGTACTTC
CDR3aa: CASSPETPAGETQYF

abundance: many
v_gene: TRBV29-1
len: 12
j_gene: TRBJ1-2
d_gene: -
CDR3nt: TGCAGCGGCAACAAGGGCGGTCCCGGCTACACCTTC
CDR3aa: CSGNKGGPGYTF

abundance: many
v_gene: TRBV12-3/TRBV12-4
len: 14
j_gene: TRBJ1-2
d_gene: -
CDR3nt: TGTGCCAGCAGTTTGTCTAGGGTGCAAGCTGGCTACACCTTC
CDR3aa: CASSLSRVQAGYTF

abundance: once
v_gene: TRBV28
len: 13
j_gene: TRBJ2-3
d_gene: -
CDR3nt: TGTGCCAGCAGCGGGGCGGGGACAGATACGCAGTATTTT
CDR3aa: CASSGAGTDTQYF

abundance: many
v_gene: TRBV29-1
len: 12
j_gene: TRBJ2-7
d_gene: -
CDR3nt: TGCAGCGTTGAAGGGACAGACTACGAGCAGTACTTC
CDR3aa: CSVEGTDYEQYF

abundance: many
v_gene: TRBV2
len: 14
j_gene: TRBJ2-7
d_gene: TRBD2
CDR3nt: TGTGCCAGCAGTGCCAGCGGGAGGACTTACGAGCAGTACTTC
CDR3aa: CASSASGRTYEQYF

abundance: many
v_gene: TRBV5-4
len: 16
j_gene: TRBJ2-7
d_gene: -
CDR3nt: TGTGCCAGCAGCTTGGCGCGCCAGGGACTTTCCTACGAGCAGTACTTC
CDR3aa: CASSLARQGLSYEQYF

abundance: many
v_gene: TRBV6-2/TRBV6-3
len: 16
j_gene: TRBJ2-7
d_gene: TRBD2
CDR3nt: TGTGCCAGCAGTTACGATGCGCGGGAGGACTCCTACGAGCAGTACTTC
CDR3aa: CASSYDAREDSYEQYF

abundance: many
v_gene: TRBV20-1
len: 13
j_gene: TRBJ1-1
d_gene: -
CDR3nt: TGCAGTGCCCCGGCGTCAGGGTGGGATGAAGCTTTCTTT
CDR3aa: CSAPASGWDEAFF

abundance: many
v_gene: TRBV11-2
len: 16
j_gene: TRBJ2-4
d_gene: -
CDR3nt: TGTGCCAGCAGCCCCGGGACGGCGGGGGCCAAAAACATTCAGTACTTC
CDR3aa: CASSPGTAGAKNIQYF

abundance: -
v_gene: TRBV7-9
len: 11
j_gene: TRBJ1-1
d_gene: -
CDR3nt: TGTGCCAGCAGCACCAACTTTGAAGCTTTCTTT
CDR3aa: CASSTNFEAFF

abundance: many
v_gene: TRBV20-1
len: 18
j_gene: TRBJ2-7
d_gene: TRBD2
CDR3nt: TGCAGTGCTAGAGATTGGGGACTAGCGGGGCTCCCCGCCTACGAGCAGTACTTC
CDR3aa: CSARDWGLAGLPAYEQYF

abundance: -
v_gene: TRBV27
len: 14
j_gene: TRBJ1-2
d_gene: TRBD1
CDR3nt: TGTGCCAGCAGCATGACAGGGGTGGGACGCGGCTACACCTTC
CDR3aa: CASSMTGVGRGYTF

abundance: few
v_gene: TRBV29-1
len: 15
j_gene: TRBJ1-2
d_gene: -
CDR3nt: TGCAGCGTTGAAGGCCCTAACAGGGAGGACTATGGCTACACCTTC
CDR3aa: CSVEGPNREDYGYTF

abundance: many
v_gene: TRBV28
len: 12
j_gene: TRBJ1-1
d_gene: -
CDR3nt: TGTGCCACAGACAGATTGAACACTGAAGCTTTCTTT
CDR3aa: CATDRLNTEAFF

abundance: -
v_gene: TRBV28
len: 16
j_gene: TRBJ1-3
d_gene: -
CDR3nt: TGTGCCAGCAGTTTCACTGGGCAGCTCTCTGGAAACACCATATATTTT
CDR3aa: CASSFTGQLSGNTIYF

abundance: -
v_gene: TRBV5-1
len: 18
j_gene: TRBJ2-7
d_gene: TRBD2
CDR3nt: TGCGCCAGCAGCTTGCGAAGGACTAGCGGGCACGACTCCAACGAGCAGTACTTC
CDR3aa: CASSLRRTSGHDSNEQYF

abundance: -
v_gene: TRBV29-1
len: 12
j_gene: TRBJ2-7
d_gene: -
CDR3nt: TGCAGCGTTGATCAGGGTTTAGACGAGCAGTACTTC
CDR3aa: CSVDQGLDEQYF

abundance: -
v_gene: TRBV9
len: 15
j_gene: TRBJ1-1
d_gene: -
CDR3nt: TGTGCCAGCAGCGGATTGGGCCACGCAGACACTGAAGCTTTCTTT
CDR3aa: CASSGLGHADTEAFF

abundance: -
v_gene: TRBV5-1
len: 14
j_gene: TRBJ1-2
d_gene: -
CDR3nt: TGCGCCAGCAGCTTGCAGGACGGCGCCTATGGCTACACCTTC
CDR3aa: CASSLQDGAYGYTF

abundance: many
v_gene: TRBV28
len: 13
j_gene: TRBJ1-1
d_gene: TRBD1
CDR3nt: TGTGCCAGCAGCAAGACAGGGGGCACTGAAGCTTTCTTT
CDR3aa: CASSKTGGTEAFF

abundance: few
v_gene: TRBV6-1
len: 12
j_gene: TRBJ2-4
d_gene: -
CDR3nt: TGTGCCAGCAGTCCAGGGGTAAACATTCAGTACTTC
CDR3aa: CASSPGVNIQYF

abundance: many
v_gene: TRBV29-1
len: 12
j_gene: TRBJ1-1
d_gene: -
CDR3nt: TGCAGCGTGGGGGATCCCGCCACTGAAGCTTTCTTT
CDR3aa: CSVGDPATEAFF

abundance: few
v_gene: TRBV5-1
len: 15
j_gene: TRBJ1-2
d_gene: TRBD1
CDR3nt: TGCGCCAGCAGCTTCGACAGGGCTGCTAACTATGGCTACACCTTC
CDR3aa: CASSFDRAANYGYTF

abundance: few
v_gene: TRBV7-3
len: 16
j_gene: TRBJ2-2
d_gene: TRBD2
CDR3nt: TGTGCCAGCAGCTCTGGACTAGCGAGTGACGCCGGGGAGCTGTTTTTT
CDR3aa: CASSSGLASDAGELFF

abundance: many
v_gene: TRBV6-1
len: 13
j_gene: TRBJ2-5
d_gene: -
CDR3nt: TGTGCCAGCAGCCCCTGGACCGGGGAGACCCAGTACTTC
CDR3aa: CASSPWTGETQYF

abundance: -
v_gene: TRBV28
len: 15
j_gene: TRBJ1-1
d_gene: -
CDR3nt: TGTGCCAGCAGCCCCGGGGGCGGGTTCGGCACTGAAGCTTTCTTT
CDR3aa: CASSPGGGFGTEAFF

abundance: many
v_gene: TRBV28
len: 15
j_gene: TRBJ1-4
d_gene: -
CDR3nt: TGTGCCAGCAGTCCTCAGGAACCTATTCGGGAAAAACTGTTTTTT
CDR3aa: CASSPQEPIREKLFF

abundance: -
v_gene: TRBV9
len: 14
j_gene: TRBJ2-4
d_gene: -
CDR3nt: TGTGCCAGCAGCTCCCAGAGGGGGAAAAACATTCAGTACTTC
CDR3aa: CASSSQRGKNIQYF

abundance: many
v_gene: TRBV7-3
len: 13
j_gene: TRBJ2-5
d_gene: TRBD2
CDR3nt: TGTGCCAGCAGCTCCTCCGGGGGGGAGACCCAGTACTTC
CDR3aa: CASSSSGGETQYF

abundance: -
v_gene: TRBV4-1
len: 20
j_gene: TRBJ2-7
d_gene: TRBD2
CDR3nt: TGCGCCAGCAGCCAAGTGGCCTGGGGACTAGCGGGAGGGCTGGGGGGAGAGCAGTACTTC
CDR3aa: CASSQVAWGLAGGLGGEQYF

abundance: -
v_gene: TRBV3-1
len: 16
j_gene: TRBJ1-1
d_gene: -
CDR3nt: TGTGCCAGCAGCCAAGAAGGTGAGGCCCTGAACACTGAAGCTTTCTTT
CDR3aa: CASSQEGEALNTEAFF

abundance: many
v_gene: TRBV28
len: 13
j_gene: TRBJ2-7
d_gene: -
CDR3nt: TGTGCCAGCAGTGCCGGGCCTTCGTACGAGCAGTACTTC
CDR3aa: CASSAGPSYEQYF

abundance: few
v_gene: TRBV2
len: 15
j_gene: TRBJ2-4
d_gene: -
CDR3nt: TGTGCCAGCAGTGAAGGGGTGAGGGCCAAAAACATTCAGTACTTC
CDR3aa: CASSEGVRAKNIQYF

abundance: many
v_gene: TRBV28
len: 13
j_gene: TRBJ2-5
d_gene: -
CDR3nt: TGTGCCAGCAGGATACAGGGTCGAGAGACCCAGTACTTC
CDR3aa: CASRIQGRETQYF

abundance: few
v_gene: TRBV9
len: 15
j_gene: TRBJ2-7
d_gene: -
CDR3nt: TGTGCCAGCAGCGTAGGTGGGGCAGGGGCCTACGAGCAGTACTTC
CDR3aa: CASSVGGAGAYEQYF

abundance: -
v_gene: TRBV20-1
len: 14
j_gene: TRBJ1-5
d_gene: TRBD1
CDR3nt: TGCAGTGCCCCCAGGGGGTTAAACAATCAGCCCCAGCATTTT
CDR3aa: CSAPRGLNNQPQHF

abundance: -
v_gene: TRBV5-4
len: 13
j_gene: TRBJ2-2
d_gene: -
CDR3nt: TGTGCCAGCGGGGAAACGAACACCGGGGAGCTGTTTTTT
CDR3aa: CASGETNTGELFF

abundance: few
v_gene: TRBV19
len: 16
j_gene: TRBJ1-5
d_gene: TRBD1
CDR3nt: TGTGCCAGTAGTCCTCCGGGACAGAGTCGCAATCAGCCCCAGCATTTT
CDR3aa: CASSPPGQSRNQPQHF

abundance: -
v_gene: TRBV10-3
len: 16
j_gene: TRBJ2-6
d_gene: -
CDR3nt: TGTGCCAGCAGGTTTAAGGGAAACTCTGGGGCCAACGTCCTGACTTTC
CDR3aa: CASRFKGNSGANVLTF

abundance: -
v_gene: TRBV5-5
len: 13
j_gene: TRBJ2-2
d_gene: -
CDR3nt: TGTGCCAGCAGCTTGTCGGTGGCCGGGGAGCTGTTTTTT
CDR3aa: CASSLSVAGELFF

abundance: many
v_gene: TRBV25-1
len: 11
j_gene: TRBJ1-1
d_gene: -
CDR3nt: TGTGCCAGCAGTGAATACTTGGGCTTTTACTTT
CDR3aa: CASSEYLGFYF

abundance: many
v_gene: TRBV7-2
len: 15
j_gene: TRBJ2-5
d_gene: TRBD1
CDR3nt: TGTGCCAGCAGCGACCGAAGGACAGGGATCGAGACCCAGTACTTC
CDR3aa: CASSDRRTGIETQYF

abundance: -
v_gene: TRBV6-1
len: 16
j_gene: TRBJ2-3
d_gene: TRBD2
CDR3nt: TGTGCCAGCAGTGACTATGAGATTAGCGGGAGAGATACGCAGTATTTT
CDR3aa: CASSDYEISGRDTQYF

abundance: many
v_gene: TRBV6-5
len: 16
j_gene: TRBJ2-6
d_gene: TRBD1
CDR3nt: TGTGCCAGCAGTTACCCGACAGGGGCCGGGGCCAACGTCCTGACTTTC
CDR3aa: CASSYPTGAGANVLTF